The rows below give T cell receptor beta chains drawn from one sample of a study of cytomegalovirus exposure and HLA in healthy donors. Generated by immunoSEQ multiplex PCR, the TCRdb table keeps only in-frame clones and is missing some. The sample lists 150,000 or so clones; 80% were seen once. Sequencing input: PBMCs. The receptor set was obtained from a woman between 40 and 55 years old in good health and CMV-seronegative. Both conserved end residues are part of each CDR3. Each record gives: J gene, D gene, clone size, V gene, CDR3 protein, CDR3 DNA. A D gene is named only where the DNA matches it firmly. A clone size is listed for some rows: how often the clone was seen (once, few, many), or a class if it is expanded.

TRBJ1-1 - - TRBV14 CASSQPGLRTEAFF TGTGCCAGCAGCCAACCGGGTCTTCGGACTGAAGCTTTCTTT
TRBJ1-4 TRBD1 - TRBV5-4 CASRGQGTNEKLFF TGTGCCAGCAGGGGACAGGGAACTAATGAAAAACTGTTTTTT
TRBJ2-3 TRBD1 - TRBV19 CASRQDRETDTQYF TGTGCCAGTAGGCAAGACAGGGAAACAGATACGCAGTATTTT
TRBJ1-1 - - TRBV4-2 CASSQEGVRHTEAFF TGTGCCAGCAGCCAAGAAGGGGTCCGCCACACCGAAGCTTTCTTT
TRBJ2-1 TRBD2 few TRBV5-1 CASSLGLAGNNEQFF TGCGCCAGCAGCTTGGGGCTAGCGGGGAACAATGAGCAGTTCTTC
TRBJ1-1 - - TRBV7-6 CASSVSQNTEAFF TGTGCCAGCAGCGTATCACAGAACACTGAAGCTTTCTTT
TRBJ2-7 TRBD2 - TRBV7-3 CASSLAGAYEQYF TGTGCCAGCAGCTTGGCGGGGGCCTACGAGCAGTACTTC
TRBJ1-2 - - TRBV4-1 CASSAIVTGYYGYTF TGCGCCAGCAGCGCGATCGTTACAGGGTACTATGGCTACACCTTC
TRBJ2-3 TRBD2 - TRBV18 CASSPGRGGTDTQYF TGTGCCAGCTCACCAGGGCGGGGGGGCACAGATACGCAGTATTTT
TRBJ1-3 TRBD1 - TRBV9 CASSVVGTGADTIYF TGTGCCAGCAGCGTAGTAGGGACAGGGGCGGACACCATATATTTT
TRBJ2-7 TRBD2 - TRBV5-4 CASSQRDYSYEQYF TGTGCCAGCAGCCAAAGGGACTACTCCTACGAGCAGTACTTC
TRBJ2-1 TRBD2 - TRBV27 CASSQGTSPANEQFF TGTGCCAGCAGCCAAGGGACTAGCCCTGCGAATGAGCAGTTCTTC
TRBJ2-2 TRBD1 - TRBV9 CASSAGTGGGGELFF TGTGCCAGCAGCGCGGGGACAGGGGGCGGCGGGGAGCTGTTTTTT
TRBJ1-2 - - TRBV5-6 CASSFKGGRANYGYTF TGTGCCAGCAGCTTCAAGGGCGGGCGGGCTAACTATGGCTACACCTTC
TRBJ1-5 TRBD1 - TRBV27 CASSQNRGNQPQHF TGTGCCAGCAGCCAGAACAGGGGTAATCAGCCCCAGCATTTT
TRBJ1-3 - once TRBV4-1 CASSRAAGGNTIYF TGCGCCAGCAGCCGGGCGGCGGGCGGAAACACCATATATTTT